This T cell receptor (beta chain) originates from a study of T cells in Graves' hyperthyroidism and ophthalmopathy. Study-level findings and limits: A model built on 13 V-J features separated ophthalmopathy from stable hyperthyroidism. Also found in blood were most expanded thyroid clonotypes above 0.001.

The CDR3 has 15 amino acids. Unmatched junction bases numbered 10, after V lost 7 bases and J lost 2 bases. From germline, CDR1 is MNHNS and CDR2 SASEGT. The investigators amplified TCR beta CDR3 regions from RNA transcripts. Initially, a first-round RT-PCR of the TCR CDR3 employed the HTBI primer set. One entry per CDR3 protein results from TCRdb running MiXCR on the multiplex PCR reads. The data hold 650,000 to 750,000 distinct CDR3 sequences, with around 13% observed a single time. Absent ophthalmopathy progression within 18 months defined stable Graves' hyperthyroidism. The PBMCs were taken from less than 11 ml of fresh peripheral blood. There are many counts of this clonotype. What it recognizes is unknown.

The receptor was isolated from a woman between 18 and 29 years old with Graves' hyperthyroidism. The V gene is TRBV6-1, the J gene TRBJ2-7; 8 bases agree with TRBD2. Sequencing was performed on blood. In DNA, the CDR3 is TGTGCCAGCACCCACCACACTAGCGGAGCCTACGAGCAGTACTTC. Translating gives CASTHHTSGAYEQYF.